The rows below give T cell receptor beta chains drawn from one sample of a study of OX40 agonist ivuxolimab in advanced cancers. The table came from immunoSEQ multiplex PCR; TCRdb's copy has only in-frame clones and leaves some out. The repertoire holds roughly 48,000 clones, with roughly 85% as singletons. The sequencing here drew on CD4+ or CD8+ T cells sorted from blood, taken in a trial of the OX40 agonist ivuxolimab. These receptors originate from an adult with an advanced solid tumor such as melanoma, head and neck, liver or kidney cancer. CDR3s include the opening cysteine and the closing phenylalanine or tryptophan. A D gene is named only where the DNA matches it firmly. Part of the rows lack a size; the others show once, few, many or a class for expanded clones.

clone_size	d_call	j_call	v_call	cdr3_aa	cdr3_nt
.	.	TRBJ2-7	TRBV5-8	CASSKLAGTNPYEQYF	TGTGCCAGCAGCAAACTGGCAGGGACGAACCCCTACGAGCAGTACTTC
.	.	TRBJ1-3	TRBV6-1	CATRTASGNTIYF	TGTGCCACCAGGACAGCCTCTGGAAACACCATATATTTT
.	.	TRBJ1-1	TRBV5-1	CASSLQGYDTEAFF	TGCGCCAGCAGCTTGCAGGGATACGACACTGAAGCTTTCTTT
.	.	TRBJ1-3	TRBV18	CASSPGQDNTIYF	TGTGCCAGCTCACCAGGCCAGGACAACACCATATATTTT
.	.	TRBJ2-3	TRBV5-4	CASSSAEVPDTQYF	TGTGCCAGCAGCTCTGCGGAGGTACCAGATACGCAGTATTTT
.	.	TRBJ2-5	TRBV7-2	CASSLGQGLQETQYF	TGTGCCAGCAGCTTAGGACAGGGACTACAAGAGACCCAGTACTTC
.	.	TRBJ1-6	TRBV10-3	CAISEYRDNSPLHF	TGTGCCATCAGTGAATACAGAGATAATTCACCCCTCCACTTT
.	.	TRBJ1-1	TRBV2	CASSWRWTEAFF	TGTGCCAGCAGCTGGCGTTGGACTGAAGCTTTCTTT
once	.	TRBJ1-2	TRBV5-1	CASSRTANYGYTF	TGCGCCAGCAGCCGGACAGCTAACTATGGCTACACCTTC
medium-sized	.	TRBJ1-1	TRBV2	CASSARTVNTEAFF	TGTGCCAGCAGTGCGCGGACAGTGAACACTGAAGCTTTCTTT
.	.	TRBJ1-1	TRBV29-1	CSGRAGGGNTEAFF	TGCAGCGGCCGGGCGGGGGGCGGTAATACTGAAGCTTTCTTT
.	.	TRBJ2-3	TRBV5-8	CASRNLGSTDTQYF	TGTGCCAGCAGAAACCTGGGGAGCACAGATACGCAGTATTTT
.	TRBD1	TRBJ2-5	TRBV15	CATSRGPGGETQYF	TGTGCCACCAGCAGAGGCCCAGGGGGAGAGACCCAGTACTTC
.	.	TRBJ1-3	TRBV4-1	CASSQEIRISGNTIYF	TGCGCCAGCAGCCAAGAAATACGGATCTCTGGAAACACCATATATTTT
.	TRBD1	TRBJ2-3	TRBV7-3	CASSTTGVTDTQYF	TGTGCCAGCAGCACGACAGGGGTTACAGATACGCAGTATTTT
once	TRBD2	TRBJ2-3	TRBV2	CASKPGLATDTQYF	TGTGCCAGCAAACCGGGACTAGCTACAGATACGCAGTATTTT
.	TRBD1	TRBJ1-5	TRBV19	CASSGQGGGQPQHF	TGTGCCAGTAGCGGACAGGGGGGCGGTCAGCCCCAGCATTTT
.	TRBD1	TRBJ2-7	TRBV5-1	CASSTGGTGSYEQYF	TGCGCCAGCTCAACCGGAGGGACAGGGTCCTACGAGCAGTACTTC
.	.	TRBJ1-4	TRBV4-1	CASSQDQANEKLFF	TGCGCCAGCAGCCAAGATCAGGCTAATGAAAAACTGTTTTTT
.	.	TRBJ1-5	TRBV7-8	CASSLSHGPQPQHF	TGTGCCAGCAGCTTATCCCACGGTCCTCAGCCCCAGCATTTT
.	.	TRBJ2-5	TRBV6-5	CASSYSRGGRETQYF	TGTGCCAGCAGTTACTCACGTGGTGGTCGAGAGACCCAGTACTTC
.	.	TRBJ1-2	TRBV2	CAISDSPNYGYTF	TGTGCCATCTCCGACAGCCCCAACTATGGCTACACCTTC
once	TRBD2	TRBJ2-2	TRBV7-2	CASSFYPSGSLDTGELFF	TGTGCCAGCAGCTTTTATCCTAGCGGGAGTTTAGACACCGGGGAGCTGTTTTTT
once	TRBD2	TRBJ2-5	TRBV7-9	CASRRGGLQETQYF	TGTGCCAGCAGGCGGGGGGGCCTCCAAGAGACCCAGTACTTC
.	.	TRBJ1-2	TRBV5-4	CASTRGGSFYGYTF	TGTGCCAGCACCCGGGGCGGAAGCTTCTATGGCTACACCTTC
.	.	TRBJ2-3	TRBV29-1	CSVEWGRADTQYF	TGCAGCGTTGAGTGGGGGCGGGCGGATACGCAGTATTTT
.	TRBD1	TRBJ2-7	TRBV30	CAWRHPGGSYEQYF	TGTGCCTGGCGCCACCCAGGGGGCTCCTACGAGCAGTACTTC
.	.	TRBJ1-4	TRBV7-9	CASSPRLGEKLFF	TGTGCCAGCAGCCCTCGGCTAGGTGAAAAACTGTTTTTT
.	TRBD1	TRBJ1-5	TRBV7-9	CASSPGQGNQPQHF	TGTGCCAGCAGCCCAGGACAGGGCAATCAGCCCCAGCATTTT
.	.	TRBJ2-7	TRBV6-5	CASSRPPRGSEQYF	TGTGCCAGCAGTCGCCCCCCAAGGGGGAGTGAGCAGTACTTC
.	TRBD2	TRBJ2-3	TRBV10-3	CASRAGEDDTQYF	TGTGCCAGCAGAGCGGGAGAAGATGATACGCAGTATTTT
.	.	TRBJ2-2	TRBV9	CASSAPLEPGVRTGELFF	TGTGCCAGCAGCGCCCCCCTGGAGCCGGGAGTAAGGACCGGGGAGCTGTTTTTT
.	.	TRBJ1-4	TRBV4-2	CASSQDKVSATSHVF	TGTGCCAGCAGCCAAGATAAGGTCAGTGCGACTAGCCACGTTTTT
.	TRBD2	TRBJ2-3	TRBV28	CASSSRGLAGGADTQYF	TGTGCCAGCAGTTCGAGGGGACTAGCGGGAGGAGCGGATACGCAGTATTTT
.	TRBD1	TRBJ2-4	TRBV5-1	CASSRTGPPENIQYF	TGCGCCAGCAGCCGGACAGGGCCGCCCGAAAACATTCAGTACTTC
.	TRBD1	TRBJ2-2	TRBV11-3	CASSFGTGGTGELFF	TGTGCCAGCAGCTTCGGGACAGGAGGCACCGGGGAGCTGTTTTTT
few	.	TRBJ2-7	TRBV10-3	CAISAYEQYF	TGTGCCATCAGTGCCTACGAGCAGTACTTC
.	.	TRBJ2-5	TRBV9	CASSVGPGLETQYF	TGTGCCAGCAGCGTAGGTCCAGGGTTGGAGACCCAGTACTTC
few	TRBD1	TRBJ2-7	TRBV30	CAWRTGVMYEQYF	TGTGCCTGGCGGACAGGGGTAATGTACGAGCAGTACTTC
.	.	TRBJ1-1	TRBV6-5	CASSYSMGLTNEAFF	TGTGCCAGCAGTTACTCGATGGGGTTAACGAATGAAGCTTTCTTT
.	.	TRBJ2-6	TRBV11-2	CASSNSGANVLTF	TGTGCCAGCAGTAACTCTGGGGCCAACGTCCTGACTTTC
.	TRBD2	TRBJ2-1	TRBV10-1	CASSDGLAGPLLNEQFF	TGCGCCAGCAGTGATGGGTTAGCGGGCCCCCTCCTCAATGAGCAGTTCTTC
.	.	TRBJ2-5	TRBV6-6	CASSQNLGETQYF	TGTGCCAGCAGCCAAAATTTAGGGGAGACCCAGTACTTC
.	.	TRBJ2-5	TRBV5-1	CASQEAARTGYFETQYF	TGCGCCAGCCAAGAGGCAGCCCGAACAGGGTATTTTGAGACCCAGTACTTC
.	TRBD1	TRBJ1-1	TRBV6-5	CASSYVTGGTEAFF	TGTGCCAGCAGTTACGTGACAGGGGGCACTGAAGCTTTCTTT
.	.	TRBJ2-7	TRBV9	CASSVARVTYEQYF	TGTGCCAGCAGCGTAGCTCGGGTTACCTACGAGCAGTACTTC
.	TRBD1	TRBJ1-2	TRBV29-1	CSVLNDRARGGYTF	TGCAGCGTGCTCAACGACAGGGCCAGAGGGGGCTACACCTTC
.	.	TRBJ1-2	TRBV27	CASRTKNKPSGYTF	TGTGCCAGCAGGACAAAAAACAAGCCTAGTGGCTACACCTTC
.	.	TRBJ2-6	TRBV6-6	CASSSRGPGANVLTF	TGTGCCAGCAGTTCTAGGGGTCCTGGGGCCAACGTCCTGACTTTC
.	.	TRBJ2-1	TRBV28	CASSLIQAPRNEQFF	TGTGCCAGCAGCCTTATACAGGCCCCAAGGAATGAGCAGTTCTTC
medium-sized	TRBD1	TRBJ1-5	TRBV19	CASSIGDRGIYQPQHF	TGTGCCAGTAGTATTGGCGACAGGGGCATATATCAGCCCCAGCATTTT
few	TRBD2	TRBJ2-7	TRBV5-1	CASSHRVTSGSSYEQYF	TGCGCCAGCAGCCACCGTGTTACTAGCGGGAGTTCCTACGAGCAGTACTTC